This TCR beta chain was observed in a study of cytomegalovirus exposure and HLA in healthy donors. Study outcomes and limitations: In the approximately 120 validation repertoires, a later analysis found that first-cohort TCR clusters tended to co-occur.

Concerning this clone itself: No antigen is known for it.

Trimming at V came to 1 base and at J to 5 bases, leaving 6 bases not matched to a gene. The V gene's germline CDR1 is MDHEN and CDR2 SYDVKM. The CDR3 has 15 residues. Some clones are missing from TCRdb's copy, which holds only in-frame ones; the method was immunoSEQ multiplex PCR. The table shows about 180,000 clones, with around 84% occurring only once. Sequenced input: PBMCs. This chain joins TRBV28 and TRBJ2-7; TRBD1 agrees at 9 bases. This receptor was obtained from a young man in good health and CMV-seropositive. This chain's CDR3 is CASSLSGQGLDEQYF. The CDR3 coding sequence is TGTGCCAGCAGTTTATCCGGACAGGGGCTGGACGAGCAGTACTTC. Based on the CDR3 plus reference TRBV28 and TRBJ2-7, the full variable domain is DVKVTQSSRYLVKRTGEKVFLECVQDMDHENMFWYRQDPGLGLRLIYFSYDVKMKEKGDIPEGYSVSREKKERFSLILESASTNQTSMYLCASSLSGQGLDEQYFGPGTRLTVT.